These 19 T cell receptor beta chains were sequenced from one sample in a study of T cells after yellow fever vaccination (dated by TCRdb to 2018 to 2020). Interpreted using the paper, the treatment or condition label stands for: live attenuated yellow fever vaccine strain. Libraries were made using 5' RACE. Sequencing relied on an Illumina HiSeq 2500. The raw public data were reprocessed by TCRdb itself: fastp quality trimming at Q25, MiXCR clonotype calling, in-frame beta chains only. Rows matching on CDR3 protein sequence are summarized as one entry with the most common DNA and genes. This sample gives about 160,000 distinct CDR3 sequences in total; almost 7% of them show up just once. Clones ranked in the top ten supply under 3% of the sample. The material sequenced was CD4+ T cells sorted from PBMCs, taken about 5 days after the first yellow fever vaccination. The origin of the receptors is a man aged 18 to 30 who received the YFV17D yellow fever vaccine.

Ten or more counts support this clonotype. The chain joins TRBV7-3 to TRBJ2-3, with 12 bases lining up with TRBD2. The V segment lost 4 bases and the J segment 1 base; nucleotides outside the gene matches: 6. Looked up from germline, CDR1 is SGHTA and CDR2 is FQGTGA. The CDR3 sequence is 17 residues long. The CDR3 coding sequence is TGTGCCAGCAGCTCGCGACTAGCGGGGGACCGCACAGATACGCAGTATTTT. Its translation: CASSSRLAGDRTDTQYF.

The rearrangement uses TRBV5-1 and TRBJ1-6; D might be TRBD1 (5 bases). CDR1 SGHRS and CDR2 YFSETQ come from the germline V gene. The CDR3 totals 17 residues. V was shortened by 0 bases and J by 9 bases, with 19 bases between the two germline ends. CDR3 in amino acids: CASSLGRAGREFSPLHF. The CDR3 region has the DNA TGCGCCAGCAGCTTGGGACGTGCGGGACGGGAGTTTTCACCCCTCCACTTT.

The CDR3 region has the DNA TGCGCCAGCAGAACGACAGGGAGCTCCTACAATGAGCAGTTCTTC. It specifies CASRTTGSSYNEQFF. This chain joins TRBV5-1 and TRBJ2-1; 7 nucleotides match TRBD1. The trim removed 5 bases at V and 0 bases at J, leaving 5 bases unmatched. There are 15 residues in the CDR3. The germline CDR1 and CDR2 sequences are SGHRS and YFSETQ.

The chain is built from TRBV18 and TRBJ2-7, with 9 bases fitting TRBD1. The CDR3 totals 12 residues. The V segment lost 6 bases and the J segment 6 bases; nucleotides outside the gene matches: 3. CDR1 is KGHSH and CDR2 is LQKENI in the germline V gene. The CDR3 DNA is TGTGCCAGCTCGTCGGACAGGGGCGAGCAGTACGTC. Translated: CASSSDRGEQYV.

The V gene is TRBV9, the J gene TRBJ2-1; no firm D call. Trimming cost V 0 bases and J 4 bases, with 8 bases left between them. The CDR3 is made up of 14 amino acids. The germline gives CDR1 SGDLS, CDR2 YYNGEE. CDR3 loop: CASSVGAKYNEQFF. The DNA for the CDR3 is TGTGCCAGCAGCGTAGGCGCTAAATACAATGAGCAGTTCTTC.

The sample holds many counts of this clonotype. V gene TRBV6-4 combines with J gene TRBJ2-3, with TRBD1 matching over 7 bases. V shed 0 bases, J shed 3 bases, and the junction held 3 bases outside the gene matches. The CDR3 consists of 15 residues. The germline CDR1 and CDR2 sequences are MRHNA and SNTAGT. The CDR3 nucleotides are TGTGCCAGCAGTGACTCACAGGGGTCAACAGATACGCAGTATTTT. It translates to CASSDSQGSTDTQYF.

This clonotype was found a few times. The chain couples TRBV7-8 to TRBJ2-7; D perhaps matches TRBD2 (5 bases). CDR3 length equals 13 residues. Germline loops: CDR1 SGHVS, CDR2 FQNEAQ. Trimming stripped 4 bases from V and 5 bases from J, with 12 bases between. CDR3: CASSSQVGDEQYV. For the CDR3, the DNA is TGTGCCAGCAGCTCCCAGGTCGGGGACGAGCAGTACGTC.

This clonotype was observed many times. The chain uses TRBV25-1 and TRBJ2-5; D unresolved. The CDR3 runs to 14 residues. Germline CDR1 and CDR2: MGHDK and SYGVNS. V dropped 6 bases and J dropped 1 base, with 12 bases sitting between them. Here the CDR3 reads CASSPRTVQETQYF. CDR3 DNA sequence: TGTGCCAGCAGCCCGAGGACGGTCCAAGAGACCCAGTACTTC.

J is TRBJ1-3 and V is TRBV5-8; D remains unclear. Germline CDR1 and CDR2: SGHTS and YDEGEE. V was pared by 5 bases and J by 4 bases, with 7 bases between. CDR3 length equals 12 residues. CDR3 bases: TGTGCCAGCAGGGGCTCCGGAAACACCATATATTTT. Translating gives CASRGSGNTIYF.

As concerns this clonotype: Just one base apart from a much larger clone, this may be a read error. This sequence joins TRBV7-2 and TRBJ2-5; unclear D gene. There are 12 residues in the CDR3. The V and J ends lost 10 bases and 3 bases respectively, with 12 bases between them. Germline V gene sequence: CDR1 SGHTA, CDR2 FQGNSA. CDR3 sequence reads: CAIGSYKETQYF. Here the CDR3 DNA reads TGTGCCATTGGTAGTTACAAAGAGACCCAGTACTTC.

This clonotype showed up many times. The chain joins TRBV5-5 to TRBJ2-3, with 12 bases that match TRBD2. The V segment lost 6 bases and the J segment 4 bases; nucleotides outside the gene matches: 9. Germline V gene sequence: CDR1 SGHKS, CDR2 YYEKEE (reference sequence). This CDR3 spans 16 amino acids. CDR3: CASIRLTSGSADTQYF. The DNA for the CDR3 is TGTGCCAGCATCCGATTGACTAGCGGGAGTGCAGATACGCAGTATTTT.

This clonotype has just a few counts. This chain links TRBV7-2 with TRBJ1-5; TRBD1 aligns across 7 bases. J was trimmed by 0 bases and V by 4 bases; bases with no gene match: 6. This CDR3 spans 16 amino acids. CDR1 and CDR2 (germline): SGHTA, FQGNSA. CDR3 loop: CASSSGQAYSNQPQHF. The CDR3 DNA reads as TGTGCCAGCAGCTCCGGACAGGCCTATAGCAATCAGCCCCAGCATTTT.

The V and J genes are TRBV7-2 and TRBJ1-5; D is undetermined. V dropped 5 bases and J dropped 9 bases, with 8 bases sitting between them. CDR3 size: 11 residues. Germline values: CDR1 SGHTA, CDR2 FQGNSA. CDR3 residues: CASSRDGPQHF. The CDR3 coding sequence is TGTGCCAGCAGCCGTGATGGGCCCCAGCATTTT.

This clonotype was detected many times. The chain is built from TRBV28 and TRBJ2-7; D is undetermined. V lost 1 base, J lost 0 bases, and 10 bases lay in between. The CDR3 length is 15 residues. Per germline, CDR1 MDHEN and CDR2 SYDVKM. The chain's CDR3 is CASSLSGLSSYEQYV. The CDR3 nucleotides read TGTGCCAGCAGTTTATCAGGTCTGAGCTCCTACGAGCAGTACGTC.

The gene calls are TRBV25-1 and TRBJ1-6; the D is unclear. The CDR3 is made up of 14 amino acids. The V end lost 3 bases, the J end lost 9 bases, and 12 bases lay between the germline ends. Per germline, CDR1 MGHDK and CDR2 SYGVNS. CDR3 in DNA: TGTGCCAGCAGTGAGGTATTCGGATCTTCACCCCTCCACTTT. This translates into CASSEVFGSSPLHF.

This clonotype has ten or more counts. The chain carries TRBV9 and TRBJ2-1, with unresolved D. Germline assignment: CDR1 SGDLS and CDR2 YYNGEE. V was pared by 5 bases and J by 0 bases, with 9 bases between. This CDR3 spans 14 amino acids. CDR3 in amino acids: CASRPLSSYNEQFF. The CDR3 nucleotides read TGTGCCAGCAGACCCCTGAGCTCCTACAATGAGCAGTTCTTC.

This clonotype came up a few times. V is TRBV4-2 and J is TRBJ2-5, with no clear D. The V gene lost 0 bases and the J gene lost 7 bases, with 15 bases spanning the gap. Germline assignment: CDR1 LGHNA and CDR2 YNFKEQ. CDR3 length: 15 residues. CDR3 coding DNA: TGTGCCAGCAGCCAAGATGGGCAGGACCACCCGACCCAGTACTTC. Its translation: CASSQDGQDHPTQYF.

This clonotype was recorded many times. V gene TRBV29-1 combines with J gene TRBJ1-2, with D possibly TRBD1 on 5 matching bases. Germline CDR1 reads SQVTM; CDR2 reads ANQGSEA. Trimming took 2 bases from V and 5 from J, leaving 12 bases between them. This CDR3 spans 13 amino acids. CDR3 loop: CSVEWRGGYGYTF. CDR3 sequence (DNA): TGCAGCGTTGAATGGAGGGGCGGTTATGGCTACACCTTC. Looking up the rest from reference TRBV29-1 and TRBJ1-2 gives the full variable domain: SAVISQKPSRDICQRGTSLTIQCQVDSQVTMMFWYRQQPGQSLTLIATANQGSEATYESGFVIDKFPISRPNLTFSTLTVSNMSPEDSSIYLCSVEWRGGYGYTFGSGTRLTVV.

At least ten counts were recorded for this clonotype. This chain uses TRBV10-3 with TRBJ2-4; maybe TRBD2 (5 bases). Trimming stripped 4 bases from V and 6 bases from J, with 7 bases between. Germline V gene sequence: CDR1 ENHRY, CDR2 SYGVKD. This CDR3 comprises 12 residues. CDR3 residues: CAISAEGNIQYF. The CDR3 DNA is TGTGCCATCAGTGCTGAGGGAAACATTCAGTACTTC.